This T cell receptor beta chain was sequenced in a study of immune reconstitution after stem cell transplant in scleroderma. Judged by abundance, this clonotype is medium-sized. Germline CDR1 and CDR2: DFQATT and SNEGSKA (reference sequence). Trimming pared 2 bases from V and 4 bases from J, leaving 11 bases between. CDR3 length equals 14 residues. MiXCR, applied by TCRdb to the RT-PCR reads, yields one record per CDR3 protein. The sample includes under 3,500 distinct CDR3 sequences, under 10% seen only once; the top ten take approximately 9.8%. The specimen was collected before or after autologous hematopoietic stem cell transplantation (not recorded which). This TCR came from a female donor with systemic sclerosis. The chain has TRBV20-1 and TRBJ1-4; D possibly corresponds to TRBD1 (6 bases). The CDR3 nucleotides read TGCAGTGCTAGACTTACAGGGTATAATGAAAAACTGTTTTTT. Protein sequence: CSARLTGYNEKLFF.